This T cell receptor (beta chain) originates from a study of blood T cell repertoires in COVID-19. The data were produced by immunoSEQ multiplex PCR, yet TCRdb's version contains in-frame clones alone and is incomplete. The table lists about 380,000 clones, about 90% of them singletons. Germline lookup yields CDR1 SNHLY and CDR2 FYNNEI. This CDR3 spans 15 amino acids. The J segment lost 5 bases and the V segment lost 2 bases, leaving 4 bases of the junction unmatched. The chain is built from TRBV2 and TRBJ1-1; 11 bases match TRBD1. What was sequenced was peripheral blood. The clonotype comes from a man between 35 and 55 years old with acute or convalescent COVID-19. The DNA for the CDR3 is TGTGCCAGCAGTGAAAAGGGGGACAGGGGGACTGAAGCTTTCTTT. It is translated as CASSEKGDRGTEAFF. The full variable domain, rest sourced from reference TRBV2 and TRBJ1-1, is EPEVTQTPSHQVTQMGQEVILRCVPISNHLYFYWYRQILGQKVEFLVSFYNNEISEKSEIFDDQFSVERPDGSNFTLKIRSTKLEDSAMYFCASSEKGDRGTEAFFGQGTRLTVV.